This T cell receptor beta chain was documented in a study of blood T cells in healthy people across ages. The authors ran a second PCR of 7 to 11 cycles using a sample-barcoded 5' primer and a J-beta primer mix. Each cDNA molecule, via a template-switch adaptor with 12 random nucleotides, was tagged. MiXCR was run by TCRdb on the 5' RACE reads, yielding one entry per CDR3 protein. The data hold 920,000 or so distinct CDR3 sequences, with over 35% observed a single time. PBMCs, at least 6 million per sample, were isolated. Per germline, CDR1 MGHRA and CDR2 YSYEKL. This CDR3 region has 17 residues. The trim removed 0 bases at V and 8 bases at J, leaving 10 bases unmatched. Regarding the study as a whole: The unknown donor CMV status may have confounded expanded clonotype changes.

With respect to this clonotype: Its specificity is unknown.

The TCR comes from a woman aged 60 to 75 in good health. The sequenced material came from blood. V usage is TRBV4-1 and J usage is TRBJ1-2; 12 nucleotides align to TRBD1. CDR3 DNA: TGCGCCAGCAGCCAAGACCGGGTGGGACAGGGGGCCGAGGGCTACACCTTC. Amino acid sequence: CASSQDRVGQGAEGYTF.